This T cell receptor beta chain was obtained from a study of response to subunit inactivated influenza vaccine. The V gene's germline CDR1 is LNHDA and CDR2 SQIVND (reference sequence). The CDR3 is 14 amino acids. The ends were cut back, 10 bases at V and 4 bases at J, with 16 bases in the middle. TCRdb recomputed calls from the RT-PCR reads with MiXCR, one row per CDR3 protein. This table has 150,000 to 200,000 distinct CDR3 sequences, over 9.5% appearing once. This same sample was also taken into another study, of T cells expressing NK-cell markers. That paper states: Template switching by 5'RACE with UMIs generated the TCR beta cDNA.

The rearrangement uses TRBV19 and TRBJ2-2, with D perhaps matching TRBD1 (6 bases). This receptor was identified in a man aged 45 to 65 who received an inactivated influenza vaccine. The specimen was CD8+ T cells sorted from PBMCs, collected approximately 13 days after vaccination. Here the CDR3 DNA reads TGTGCCACCCGGCCCAGGGGTACCACCGGGGAGCTGTTTTTT. It translates to CATRPRGTTGELFF.